This passage covers 26 T cell receptor beta chains from one sample sequenced in a study of monozygotic twins with inflammatory bowel disease. TCRdb reanalyzed the 5' RACE reads and collapses them to one entry per CDR3 protein, without DNA. This sample lists about 450,000 distinct CDR3 sequences; its ten largest clones have more than 2%. Source material: blood. All receptors come from a human donor with ulcerative colitis or Crohn's disease, or a healthy co-twin of an affected twin (not recorded which).

This rearrangement joins TRBV7-9 to TRBJ1-4; TCRdb gives TRBD1 as the D gene, but with no DNA this cannot be confirmed. The CDR3 length is 14 residues. Per germline, CDR1 SEHNR and CDR2 FQNEAQ (reference sequence). The CDR3: CASRGSSGGEKLFF.

This chain links TRBV12-3 or TRBV12-4 with TRBJ2-1; absent DNA, TCRdb's TRBD1 call cannot be checked. The CDR3 is made up of 15 amino acids. CDR3: CASTQTGGSYNEQFF.

The chain employs TRBV29-1 and TRBJ1-3. The CDR3 sequence is 13 residues long. CDR1 and CDR2 from the germline V gene are SQVTM and ANQGSEA. CDR3 protein: CSVSLSSGNTIYF. The variable domain in full, with the rest retrieved from reference TRBV29-1 and TRBJ1-3, is SAVISQKPSRDICQRGTSLTIQCQVDSQVTMMFWYRQQPGQSLTLIATANQGSEATYESGFVIDKFPISRPNLTFSTLTVSNMSPEDSSIYLCSVSLSSGNTIYFGEGSWLTVV.

The chain carries TRBV19 and TRBJ1-5; the TRBD1 assignment by TCRdb is unverifiable without DNA. This CDR3 region has 14 residues. The germline CDR1 and CDR2 sequences are LNHDA and SQIVND (reference sequence). The CDR3 is CASSHREFNQPQHF. Using reference TRBV19 and TRBJ1-5 for the parts outside the CDR3, the full variable domain is DGGITQSPKYLFRKEGQNVTLSCEQNLNHDAMYWYRQDPGQGLRLIYYSQIVNDFQKGDIAEGYSVSREKKESFPLTVTSAQKNPTAFYLCASSHREFNQPQHFGDGTRLSIL.

The V gene is TRBV7-2, the J gene TRBJ2-1; the TCRdb call, TRBD2, lacks DNA for checking. CDR1 and CDR2 (germline): SGHTA, FQGNSA. This CDR3 region has 15 residues. CDR3 sequence reads: CASSFNSGGGNEQFF.

This sequence joins TRBV12-3 or TRBV12-4 and TRBJ1-2; TCRdb indicates TRBD1, and absent DNA this call remains unverified. The CDR3 covers 16 residues. The CDR3 region is CASSPRGGVLGYGYTF.

This sequence joins TRBV12-3 or TRBV12-4 and TRBJ1-1; TCRdb names TRBD1, which stays unverified in the absence of DNA. The CDR3 runs 14 residues. The CDR3 spells CASRTDSRGTEAFF.

The chain has TRBV20-1 and TRBJ2-6; no DNA is available, so the TRBD1 call from TCRdb remains unchecked. Germline assignment: CDR1 DFQATT and CDR2 SNEGSKA (reference sequence). This CDR3 spans 15 amino acids. The CDR3: CSAFGGSAGANVLTF.

The chain joins TRBV12-3 or TRBV12-4 to TRBJ1-1; the D call of TRBD1 rests on TCRdb alone, since no DNA is present to check it. This CDR3 has 14 residues. The CDR3 loop is CASSLAGGKTEAFF.

The chain employs TRBV20-1 and TRBJ2-7; with no DNA, the TCRdb D assignment of TRBD1 cannot be verified. The CDR3 runs 12 residues. Germline V CDR1 and CDR2: DFQATT, SNEGSKA (reference sequence). The CDR3 loop is CSARGANYEQYF.

The chain is built from TRBV5-1 and TRBJ2-1; the D gene TCRdb calls, TRBD2, cannot be checked with no DNA. CDR3 length: 17 residues. Germline loops: CDR1 SGHRS, CDR2 YFSETQ. CDR3: CASSSSRLAGSDNEQFF.

The genes are TRBV29-1 and TRBJ1-2; TCRdb calls TRBD1, which cannot be checked without DNA. This CDR3 contains 12 residues. Germline V gene lookup returns CDR1 SQVTM and CDR2 ANQGSEA. This CDR3 is CSIEVGGYGYTF.

This chain joins TRBV12-3 or TRBV12-4 and TRBJ2-7; no DNA is available, so the TRBD1 call from TCRdb remains unchecked. The CDR3 is 11 residues long. CDR3 residues: CTSSNRDEQYF.

The chain couples TRBV3-1 to TRBJ2-7; there is no DNA to check the TCRdb D call of TRBD1. This CDR3 has 16 amino acids. CDR1 and CDR2 from the germline V gene are LGHDT and YNNKEL (reference sequence). CDR3 residues: CASSQGGGTVFYEQYF.

The chain uses TRBV12-3 or TRBV12-4 and TRBJ2-3; the D gene TCRdb calls, TRBD1, cannot be checked with no DNA. There are 16 residues in the CDR3. The CDR3: CASSLAYMGAGSPQYF.

The chain uses TRBV20-1 and TRBJ1-5; TCRdb's D gene call, TRBD1, goes unchecked for lack of DNA. Looked up from germline, CDR1 is DFQATT and CDR2 is SNEGSKA (reference sequence). The CDR3 contains 13 residues. This CDR3 reads CSAVRDGDQPQHF.

The CDR3 protein is CASSPGQVQGTQYF. V usage is TRBV5-1 and J usage is TRBJ2-3; the D gene TCRdb calls, TRBD1, cannot be checked with no DNA. The CDR3 is made up of 14 amino acids. CDR1 is SGHRS and CDR2 is YFSETQ in the germline V gene.

The chain recombines TRBV4-1 with TRBJ2-5. There are 15 residues in the CDR3. Germline V CDR1 and CDR2: MGHRA, YSYEKL. This CDR3 is CASSQEFDTRETQYF.

The CDR3 sequence: CASSRGSTGGTGELFF. The chain has TRBV5-1 and TRBJ2-2; TCRdb's assignment of TRBD1 cannot be checked, as there is no DNA. Germline V lookup: CDR1 SGHRS, CDR2 YFSETQ. The CDR3 runs to 16 residues.

The gene calls are TRBV6-5 and TRBJ1-2; the D call of TRBD1 rests on TCRdb alone, since no DNA is present to check it. Germline CDR1 is MNHEY and CDR2 is SVGAGI. The length of the CDR3 is 13 residues. CDR3 region: CASTPDPVGGYTF.

V usage is TRBV20-1 and J usage is TRBJ1-3. CDR3 length: 17 residues. Germline CDR1 and CDR2: DFQATT and SNEGSKA (reference sequence). This chain's CDR3 is CSARLSGRTNSGNTIYF.

This rearrangement joins TRBV19 to TRBJ1-4; the TRBD1 assignment by TCRdb is unverifiable without DNA. The germline gives CDR1 LNHDA, CDR2 SQIVND (reference sequence). CDR3 length: 14 amino acids. The CDR3 protein is CASSPRTGGEKLFF.

The rearrangement links TRBV29-1 to TRBJ1-2. Looked up from germline, CDR1 is SQVTM and CDR2 is ANQGSEA. The CDR3 runs to 14 residues. The chain's CDR3 is CSVAYGGVKYGYTF.

This chain joins TRBV30 and TRBJ1-1. Germline V gives CDR1 GTSNPN, CDR2 SVGIG (reference sequence). The CDR3 contains 11 residues. The CDR3 spells CACGLVTEAFF.

The chain employs TRBV11-1 and TRBJ2-1; as DNA is missing, the TRBD2 call by TCRdb cannot be tested. Germline CDR1 reads SGHAT; CDR2 reads FQDESV (reference sequence). The CDR3 covers 18 residues. The CDR3: CASSLRPGLAGKSNEQFF. Filled out from reference TRBV11-1 and TRBJ2-1, the complete variable domain reads EAEVAQSPRYKITEKSQAVAFWCDPISGHATLYWYRQILGQGPELLVQFQDESVVDDSQLPKDRFSAERLKGVDSTLKIQPAELGDSAMYLCASSLRPGLAGKSNEQFFGPGTRLTVL.

The chain couples TRBV5-1 to TRBJ2-3; the D call of TRBD2 rests on TCRdb alone, since no DNA is present to check it. Germline values: CDR1 SGHRS, CDR2 YFSETQ. This CDR3 has 15 amino acids. CDR3 region: CASSSGLAGQDTQYF.